The clone carrying this TCR beta chain was seen many times. Template material for amplifying TCR beta CDR3 regions consisted of RNA transcripts. First-round RT-PCR of the TCR CDR3 relied on the HTBI primer set. TCRdb analysed the multiplex PCR reads with MiXCR anew, one entry per CDR3 protein. The sample shows a few hundred thousand distinct CDR3 sequences, 13% to 15% of them seen only once. This sample stems from a study of T cells in Graves' hyperthyroidism and ophthalmopathy. CDR3 length: 15 residues. Germline assignment: CDR1 MNHEY and CDR2 SMNVEV (reference sequence). Trimming cost V 4 bases and J 8 bases; bases outside gene matches: 10. Aged 18 to 65, the patients had hyperthyroidism that was newly diagnosed and had lasted under 2 months.

The origin of this receptor is a woman in her 50s with Graves' hyperthyroidism that later progressed to Graves' ophthalmopathy. The V and J genes are TRBV27 and TRBJ1-4; 7 bases fit TRBD1. Sequenced sample: blood. The CDR3 region is CASSSIGQVGEKLFF. DNA of the CDR3: TGTGCCAGCAGTTCCATTGGACAGGTTGGGGAAAAACTGTTTTTT. Drawing the rest from reference TRBV27 and TRBJ1-4, the complete variable domain is EAQVTQNPRYLITVTGKKLTVTCSQNMNHEYMSWYRQDPGLGLRQIYYSMNVEVTDKGDVPEGYKVSRKEKRNFPLILESPSPNQTSLYFCASSSIGQVGEKLFFGSGTQLSVL.